What follows are 22 T cell receptor beta chains derived from one specimen sequenced in a study of T cells in Graves' hyperthyroidism and ophthalmopathy. TCR beta CDR3 regions were amplified from RNA. The HTBI set primed first-round TCR CDR3 RT-PCR. TCRdb ran MiXCR on the multiplex PCR reads and lists one entry per CDR3 protein. The table includes about 560,000 distinct CDR3 sequences, 15% to 18% detected once. Material for sequencing was blood. The receptors come from a woman aged 25 to 39 with Graves' hyperthyroidism.

This clonotype was picked up many times. V is TRBV2 and J is TRBJ2-1, with D perhaps TRBD2 (5 bases). The CDR3 is made up of 15 amino acids. Trimming left V 3 bases short and J 6 bases short, with 15 bases between. From germline, CDR1 is SNHLY and CDR2 FYNNEI. The CDR3 here is CASSEGGFLFNEQFF. CDR3 nucleotide sequence: TGTGCCAGCAGTGAGGGCGGGTTTCTCTTCAATGAGCAGTTCTTC.

This clonotype has just a few counts. The V gene is TRBV29-1, the J gene TRBJ2-7; D remains unclear. Germline lookup yields CDR1 SQVTM and CDR2 ANQGSEA. Trimming left V 5 bases short and J 4 bases short, with 21 bases between. This CDR3 spans 15 amino acids. CDR3 residues: CSVRAVSSFGYEQYF. The CDR3, as DNA: TGCAGCGTTAGAGCTGTCTCCTCGTTTGGGTACGAGCAGTACTTC.

The table lists this clonotype with many counts. This chain connects TRBV12-3 or TRBV12-4 to TRBJ2-5; 9 bases are shared with TRBD2. The V gene end was trimmed by 1 base and the J gene end by 1 base; junction bases not matched to a gene: 10. The CDR3 contains 18 residues. CDR3 DNA: TGTGCCAGCAGTTTAGGGGTCGGTGCTAGCGGGACCCAAGAGACCCAGTACTTC. It encodes CASSLGVGASGTQETQYF.

A few counts support this clonotype. The chain recombines TRBV2 with TRBJ1-5; D is unclear. CDR1 and CDR2 (germline): SNHLY, FYNNEI. The CDR3 has 12 amino acids. The ends were cut back, 4 bases at V and 7 bases at J, with 8 bases in the middle. DNA of the CDR3: TGTGCCAGCAGTGTGGATAACCAGCCCCAGCATTTT. Its protein product is CASSVDNQPQHF.

Ten or more counts support this clonotype. V is TRBV6-1 and J is TRBJ1-2; possibly TRBD1 for D (5 bases). V was cut by 2 bases and J by 3 bases, with 16 bases left in between. The CDR3 has 16 amino acids. CDR1 and CDR2 (germline): MNHNS, SASEGT. CDR3 coding DNA: TGTGCCAGCAGTGAACGAACAGGCGGGTCTGACTATGGCTACACCTTC. This codes for CASSERTGGSDYGYTF.

This clonotype was seen ten or more times. The rearrangement uses TRBV7-9 and TRBJ1-1, with D possibly being TRBD1 (5 bases). V was clipped by 5 bases and J by 7 bases, with 17 bases between them. The CDR3 extends over 14 amino acids. Germline V gene data show CDR1 as SEHNR and CDR2 as FQNEAQ (reference sequence). The chain's CDR3 is CASSPGGGGNEAFF. The CDR3 nucleotides read TGTGCCAGCAGCCCCGGGGGGGGGGGAAATGAAGCTTTCTTT.

CDR3 nucleotides: TGTGCCAGCACCTCCGGCCCCGAGGAGCTGTTTTTT. Protein product: CASTSGPEELFF. This chain joins TRBV28 and TRBJ2-2; D uncertain. The V end was cut by 7 bases, the J end by 10 bases, with 13 bases between. This CDR3 has 12 amino acids. Germline CDR1 is MDHEN and CDR2 is SYDVKM.

At least ten counts were recorded for this clonotype. The V call is TRBV7-9, the J call TRBJ1-5; D is possibly TRBD1 (6 bases). Looked up from germline, CDR1 is SEHNR and CDR2 is FQNEAQ (reference sequence). The CDR3 is made up of 14 amino acids. V lost 4 bases, J lost 3 bases, and 10 bases lay in between. DNA for the CDR3: TGTGCCAGCAGCTCAACAGGGTCCAATCAGCCCCAGCATTTT. The encoded protein is CASSSTGSNQPQHF. The variable domain in full, with the rest retrieved from reference TRBV7-9 and TRBJ1-5, is DTGVSQNPRHKITKRGQNVTFRCDPISEHNRLYWYRQTLGQGPEFLTYFQNEAQLEKSRLLSDRFSAERPKGSFSTLEIQRTEQGDSAMYLCASSSTGSNQPQHFGDGTRLSIL.

V usage is TRBV28 and J usage is TRBJ2-1, with 7 bases lining up with TRBD1. J gave up 12 bases and V 4 bases, and 12 bases lay outside the gene matches. Germline V CDR1 and CDR2: MDHEN, SYDVKM. The CDR3 runs to 14 residues. CDR3 DNA: TGTGCCAGCAGTTCGACAGGGCGCAGGGATGGGCAGTTCTTC. Its translation: CASSSTGRRDGQFF.

The sample holds many counts of this clonotype. The chain is built from TRBV7-9 and TRBJ1-1, with D uncertain. CDR1 is SEHNR and CDR2 is FQNEAQ in the germline V gene (reference sequence). The V end lost 5 bases, the J end lost 5 bases, and 15 bases lay between the germline ends. The CDR3 sequence is 14 residues long. In nucleotides, the CDR3 is TGTGCCAGCAGCCCCGTACGAATCTGGACTGAAGCTTTCTTT. Its protein is CASSPVRIWTEAFF.

This chain connects TRBV5-6 to TRBJ2-3, with 9 bases matching TRBD2. J gave up 7 bases and V 0 bases, and 9 bases lay outside the gene matches. The CDR3 loop spans 16 amino acids. The V gene's germline CDR1 is SGHDT and CDR2 YYEEEE. In nucleotides, the CDR3 is TGTGCCAGCAGCTTGGGGGTGGCGGGAGGGCAAAATACGCAGTATTTT. Translating it yields CASSLGVAGGQNTQYF.

This clonotype was observed at least ten times. The genes are TRBV30 and TRBJ1-5; tentative D call: TRBD1 (5 bases). The CDR3 extends over 13 amino acids. Looked up from germline, CDR1 is GTSNPN and CDR2 is SVGIG (reference sequence). With 0 bases removed from V and 5 bases from J, the gap between germline ends came to 8 bases. CDR3 residues: CAWSVQEDQPQHF. Written as DNA, the CDR3 is TGTGCCTGGAGTGTACAGGAGGATCAGCCCCAGCATTTT.

This clonotype was counted at least ten times. This sequence joins TRBV12-3 or TRBV12-4 and TRBJ2-3, with no clear D. The CDR3 consists of 14 residues. Between the trimmed V and J ends, which lost 1 base and 2 bases, there was a span of 7 bases. CDR3 amino acids: CASSLGSSTDTQYF. The CDR3, as DNA: TGTGCCAGCAGTTTAGGGTCGTCCACAGATACGCAGTATTTT.

This rearrangement joins TRBV20-1 to TRBJ2-1; a weak D match, TRBD2 (6 bases). The CDR3 consists of 18 residues. V lost 3 bases and J 0 bases, leaving 21 bases between the germline ends. The germline gives CDR1 DFQATT, CDR2 SNEGSKA (reference sequence). CDR3 protein: CSASNPGTETYSYNEQFF. The CDR3 DNA sequence: TGCAGTGCTAGCAACCCAGGGACTGAGACTTACTCCTACAATGAGCAGTTCTTC.

V and J are TRBV27 and TRBJ1-1, with TRBD1 matching over 9 bases. The CDR3 covers 16 residues. The J segment lost 5 bases and the V segment lost 5 bases, leaving 12 bases of the junction unmatched. CDR1 and CDR2 from the germline V gene are MNHEY and SMNVEV (reference sequence). CDR3 protein: CASSASGTGFFTEAFF. The CDR3, as DNA: TGTGCCAGCAGTGCCTCAGGGACAGGGTTTTTTACTGAAGCTTTCTTT.

This clonotype was observed at least ten times. The chain links TRBV13 to TRBJ2-1; D is perhaps TRBD1 (7 bases). Between the trimmed V and J ends, which lost 4 bases and 8 bases, there was a span of 18 bases. The germline V gene has CDR1 PRHDT and CDR2 FYEKMQ (reference sequence). The CDR3 length is 15 residues. CDR3 sequence: CASSSRQGGGHEQFF. In DNA, the CDR3 is TGTGCCAGCAGCTCTCGGCAGGGGGGAGGTCATGAGCAGTTCTTC.

Many counts were recorded for this clonotype. The chain employs TRBV7-3 and TRBJ2-3, with D possibly matching TRBD1 (5 bases). Trimming took 3 bases from V and 3 from J, leaving 10 bases between them. This CDR3 comprises 14 residues. CDR1 and CDR2 from the germline V gene are SGHTA and FQGTGA. CDR3 nucleotides: TGTGCCAGCAGCTTGGACACAATAACAGATACGCAGTATTTT. Amino acid sequence: CASSLDTITDTQYF. Full variable domain (remainder filled in from reference TRBV7-3 and TRBJ2-3): GAGVSQTPSNKVTEKGKYVELRCDPISGHTALYWYRQSLGQGPEFLIYFQGTGAADDSGLPNDRFFAVRPEGSVSTLKIQRTERGDSAVYLCASSLDTITDTQYFGPGTRLTVL.

The genes are TRBV28 and TRBJ2-1; no firm D call. CDR1 MDHEN and CDR2 SYDVKM come from the germline V gene. This CDR3 has 14 residues. V lost 5 bases, J lost 2 bases, and 10 bases lay in between. Here the CDR3 reads CASSRNGPYNEQFF. The CDR3 nucleotides are TGTGCCAGCAGTCGTAACGGGCCCTACAATGAGCAGTTCTTC.

The chain links TRBV14 to TRBJ2-2; tentatively, D is TRBD2 (6 bases). Between the trimmed V and J ends, which lost 4 bases and 6 bases, there was a span of 12 bases. CDR3 size: 14 residues. Germline loops: CDR1 SGHDN, CDR2 FVKESK. The CDR3 coding sequence is TGTGCCAGCAGCCGATTGACTAGTCCCGGGGAGCTGTTTTTT. Amino acid sequence: CASSRLTSPGELFF.

The chain links TRBV5-1 to TRBJ2-5; D gene uncertain. V was trimmed by 0 bases and J by 4 bases, leaving 10 bases between them. In germline, CDR1 is SGHRS, CDR2 YFSETQ. The CDR3 runs 14 residues. CDR3 loop: CASSLDAIGETQYF. The CDR3 nucleotides read TGCGCCAGCAGCTTGGACGCAATTGGAGAGACCCAGTACTTC.

V usage is TRBV4-1 and J usage is TRBJ2-7, with TRBD2 matching 7 bases. J was trimmed by 2 bases and V by 3 bases; bases with no gene match: 7. Germline CDR1 is MGHRA and CDR2 is YSYEKL. This CDR3 has 15 amino acids. The CDR3: CASSQSRDYTYEQYF. For the CDR3, the DNA is TGCGCCAGCAGCCAGTCCCGGGACTATACCTACGAGCAGTACTTC.

The V and J genes are TRBV4-2 and TRBJ2-3; D is unresolved. CDR1 and CDR2 from the germline V gene are LGHNA and YNFKEQ. Trimming cost V 1 base and J 9 bases, with 5 bases left between them. This CDR3 comprises 11 residues. The CDR3 sequence is CASSQVDTQYF. The CDR3 nucleotides are TGTGCCAGCAGCCAAGTTGACACGCAGTATTTT.